This T cell receptor (beta chain) originates from a study of T cell responses to AZD1222 COVID-19 vaccine (dated by TCRdb to 2020 to 2022). For the study in its entirety: AZD1222 recipients whose second dose came at about 4 weeks and those whose second dose came at about 12 weeks were combined into one group, since spike-specific TCR depth and breadth did not differ between the two schedules. TCR sequencing covered fewer than 250 trial participants: 207 given two doses of AZD1222 and about 26 given two doses of MenACWY control vaccine. Trial participants were enrolled by age into 18-55, 56-69 and 70-plus year subgroups, with roughly 160, 29 and 62 TCR-sequenced participants respectively.

The CDR3 regions of human TCRbeta chains were analyzed by immunosequencing. Concerning the study's data processing: TCRs in the repertoires were compared against a reference library of SARS-CoV-2-specific TCRs that had been generated with the MIRA antigen-specificity platform. Breadth was defined as the fraction of unique TCRs that were SARS-CoV-2-associated. Depth was defined as the fraction of total T cells that were SARS-CoV-2-associated. Using the MIRA data, each spike-specific TCR was mapped to the spike region that the TCR reacts to and placed in a CD4 or CD8 class. Log10-transformed breadth and depth values were compared by one-way ANOVA with Sidak's multiple comparisons tests. Held by TCRdb, this immuneACCESS table contains in-frame sequences only and omits some clones. Under half of the omission traces to an unresolved V gene where checked; the cause of the rest is unknown. D and trimming come from the DNA, and the V and J calls and clone size come from that table. The sample data list about 110,000 clones, and about 81% of these were observed just once. The ten largest clones take up roughly 4.8% of the sample.

What the research found in general, with its limitations: Reportedly, close to half of the unique spike-specific TCRs recognized epitopes lying outside the regions that are mutated in the B.1.351 and B.1.1.7 variants. After two AZD1222 doses, both the breadth and the depth of spike-specific TCRs were significantly higher than at day 0 and than in MenACWY recipients. The vaccine-associated CD4 TCRs covered the entire spike protein, and the dominant responses fell in regions 160-218 and 743-854. Participants were mostly white British, with more females than males. The authors suggested clonal diversity may have been underestimated. The 56-69-year group was small, and its depth increase did not reach significance, likely because of low power. Because no day 14 peak-response samples were available, repertoires were characterized only after the peak T cell response. Conclusions about previously exposed vaccinees are limited because only six or seven AZD1222 recipients were SARS-CoV-2 seropositive at baseline.

CDR1 MGHRA and CDR2 YSYEKL are derived from the germline V gene. The CDR3 has 14 amino acids, counting the end cysteine and phenylalanine. Only the CDR3 DNA is retained, 42 bases long and in frame from the first base. Trimming takes 4 bases from V and 2 bases from J, and the germline ends sit 9 bases apart. This specimen's time point label, per the study, means: baseline before first vaccination. Vaccinee samples came from UK trials COV001 and COV002, including a single-blind randomized controlled phase 2/3 trial of AZD1222 (ChAdOx1 nCoV-19) in healthy adults. Trial participant PBMC samples were collected at day 0 and day 28 after the second dose for TCRbeta chain sequencing. Note on this clone: Its specific antigen is unknown. No clone much larger than this one lies a single base away; base qualities are absent.

Here the chain combines TRBV4-1 and TRBJ1-5; D gene: possibly TRBD1, on 6 matching bases. The sample was peripheral blood, taken on day 0 of AZD1222 vaccination. The clonotype was recovered from an adult in good health. The CDR3 sequence is CASSPRQGNQPQHF. The DNA is as follows: TGCGCCAGCAGCCCCCGACAGGGCAATCAGCCCCAGCATTTT.